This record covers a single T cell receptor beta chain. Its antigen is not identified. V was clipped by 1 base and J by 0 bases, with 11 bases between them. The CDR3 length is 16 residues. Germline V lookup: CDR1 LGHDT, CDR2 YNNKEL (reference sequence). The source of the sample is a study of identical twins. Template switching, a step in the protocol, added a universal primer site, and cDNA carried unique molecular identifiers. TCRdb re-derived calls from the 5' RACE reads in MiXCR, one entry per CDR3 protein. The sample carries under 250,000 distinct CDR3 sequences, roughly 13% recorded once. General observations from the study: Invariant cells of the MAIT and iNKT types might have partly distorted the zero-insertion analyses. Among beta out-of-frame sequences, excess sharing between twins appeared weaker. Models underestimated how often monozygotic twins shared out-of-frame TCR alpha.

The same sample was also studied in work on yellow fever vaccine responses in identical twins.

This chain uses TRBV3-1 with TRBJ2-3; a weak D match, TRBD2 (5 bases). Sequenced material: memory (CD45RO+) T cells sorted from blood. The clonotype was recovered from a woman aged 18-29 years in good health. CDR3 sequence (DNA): TGTGCCAGCAGCCAAGGAGGACGGACTAGCACAGATACGCAGTATTTT. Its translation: CASSQGGRTSTDTQYF.